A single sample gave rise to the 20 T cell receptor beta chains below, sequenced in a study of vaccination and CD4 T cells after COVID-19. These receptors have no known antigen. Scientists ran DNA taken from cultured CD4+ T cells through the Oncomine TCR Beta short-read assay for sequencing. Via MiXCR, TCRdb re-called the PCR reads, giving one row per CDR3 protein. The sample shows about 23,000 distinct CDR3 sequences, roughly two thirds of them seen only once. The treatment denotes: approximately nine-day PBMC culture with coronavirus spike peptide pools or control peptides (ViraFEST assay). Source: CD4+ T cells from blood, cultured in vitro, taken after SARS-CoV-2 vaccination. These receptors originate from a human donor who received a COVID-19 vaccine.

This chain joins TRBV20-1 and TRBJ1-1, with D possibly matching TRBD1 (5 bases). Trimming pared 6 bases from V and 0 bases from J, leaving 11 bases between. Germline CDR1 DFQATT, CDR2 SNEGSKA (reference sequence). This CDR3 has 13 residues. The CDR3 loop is CSAPPGVNTEAFF. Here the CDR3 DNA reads TGCAGTGCGCCCCCGGGGGTGAACACTGAAGCTTTCTTT.

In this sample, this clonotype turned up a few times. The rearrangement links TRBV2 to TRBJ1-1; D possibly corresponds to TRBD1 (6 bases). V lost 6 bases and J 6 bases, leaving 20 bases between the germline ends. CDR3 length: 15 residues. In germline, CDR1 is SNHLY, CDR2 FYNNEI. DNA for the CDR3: TGTGCCAGCAGAGATGACAGTGGGGGCTTGGCTGAAGCTTTCTTT. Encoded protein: CASRDDSGGLAEAFF.

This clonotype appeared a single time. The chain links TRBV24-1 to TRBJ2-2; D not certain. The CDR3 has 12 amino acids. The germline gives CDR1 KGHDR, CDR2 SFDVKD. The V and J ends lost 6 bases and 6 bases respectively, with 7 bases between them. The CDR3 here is CATSRGPGELFF. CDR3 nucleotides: TGTGCCACCAGTCGTGGTCCCGGGGAGCTGTTTTTT.

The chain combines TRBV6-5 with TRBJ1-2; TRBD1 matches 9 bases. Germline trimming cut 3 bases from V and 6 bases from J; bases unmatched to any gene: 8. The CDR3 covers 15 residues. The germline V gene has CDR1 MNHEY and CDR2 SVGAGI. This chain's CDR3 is CASSYFDRGVDGYTF. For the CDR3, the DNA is TGTGCCAGCAGTTATTTTGACAGGGGGGTGGATGGCTACACCTTC.

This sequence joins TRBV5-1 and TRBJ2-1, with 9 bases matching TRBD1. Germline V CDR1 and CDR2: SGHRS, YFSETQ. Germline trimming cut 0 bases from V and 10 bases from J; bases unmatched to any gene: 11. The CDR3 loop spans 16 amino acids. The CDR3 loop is CASSLAPDRGRGEQFF. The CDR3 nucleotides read TGCGCCAGCAGCTTGGCTCCGGACAGGGGACGTGGGGAGCAGTTCTTC. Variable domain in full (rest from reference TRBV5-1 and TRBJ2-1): KAGVTQTPRYLIKTRGQQVTLSCSPISGHRSVSWYQQTPGQGLQFLFEYFSETQRNKGNFPGRFSGRQFSNSRSEMNVSTLELGDSALYLCASSLAPDRGRGEQFFGPGTRLTVL.

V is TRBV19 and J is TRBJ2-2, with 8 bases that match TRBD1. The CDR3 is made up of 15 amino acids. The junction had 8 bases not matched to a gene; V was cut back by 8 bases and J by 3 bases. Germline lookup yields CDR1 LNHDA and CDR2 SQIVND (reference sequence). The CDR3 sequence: CASLRGRRDTGELFF. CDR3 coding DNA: TGTGCCAGTCTCAGGGGGCGCAGGGACACCGGGGAGCTGTTTTTT. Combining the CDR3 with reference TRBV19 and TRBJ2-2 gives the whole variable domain DGGITQSPKYLFRKEGQNVTLSCEQNLNHDAMYWYRQDPGQGLRLIYYSQIVNDFQKGDIAEGYSVSREKKESFPLTVTSAQKNPTAFYLCASLRGRRDTGELFFGEGSRLTVL.

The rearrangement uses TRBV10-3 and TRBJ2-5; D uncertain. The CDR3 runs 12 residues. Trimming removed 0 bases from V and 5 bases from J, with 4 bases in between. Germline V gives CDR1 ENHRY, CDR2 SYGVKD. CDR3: CAISESMETQYF. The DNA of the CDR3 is TGTGCCATCAGTGAGTCGATGGAGACCCAGTACTTC.

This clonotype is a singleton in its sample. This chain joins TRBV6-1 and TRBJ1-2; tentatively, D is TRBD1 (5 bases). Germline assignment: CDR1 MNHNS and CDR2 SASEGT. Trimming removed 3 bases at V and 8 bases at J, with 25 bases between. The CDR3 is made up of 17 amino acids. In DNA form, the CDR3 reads TGTGCCAGCAGTGATCCCTCGGGGCAGGCGGATTTAGGAGGCTACACCTTC. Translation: CASSDPSGQADLGGYTF.

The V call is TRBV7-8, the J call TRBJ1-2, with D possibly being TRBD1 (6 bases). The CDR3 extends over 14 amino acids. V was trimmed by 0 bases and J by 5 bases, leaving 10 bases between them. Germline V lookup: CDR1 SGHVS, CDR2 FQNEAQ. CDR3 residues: CASSLATGGYGYTF. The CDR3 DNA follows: TGTGCCAGCAGCTTAGCGACAGGAGGGTATGGCTACACCTTC.

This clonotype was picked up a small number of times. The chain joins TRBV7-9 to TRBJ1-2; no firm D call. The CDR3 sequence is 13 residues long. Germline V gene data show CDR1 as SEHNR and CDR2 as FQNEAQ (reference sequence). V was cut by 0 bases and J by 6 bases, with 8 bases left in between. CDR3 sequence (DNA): TGTGCCAGCAGCTTAGCCTATCAGGATGGCTACACCTTC. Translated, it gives CASSLAYQDGYTF.

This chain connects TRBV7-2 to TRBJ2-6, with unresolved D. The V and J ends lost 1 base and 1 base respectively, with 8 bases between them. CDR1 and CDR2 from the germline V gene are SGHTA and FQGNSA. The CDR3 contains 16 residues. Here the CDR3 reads CASSLGVGSGANVLTF. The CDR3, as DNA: TGTGCCAGCAGCTTAGGCGTCGGGTCTGGGGCCAACGTCCTGACTTTC.

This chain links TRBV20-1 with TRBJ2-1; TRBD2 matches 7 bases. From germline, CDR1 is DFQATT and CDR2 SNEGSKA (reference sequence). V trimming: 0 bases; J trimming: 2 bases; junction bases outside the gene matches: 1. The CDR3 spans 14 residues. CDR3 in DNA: TGCAGTGCTAGAGACGGGAGGACCTACAATGAGCAGTTCTTC. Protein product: CSARDGRTYNEQFF.

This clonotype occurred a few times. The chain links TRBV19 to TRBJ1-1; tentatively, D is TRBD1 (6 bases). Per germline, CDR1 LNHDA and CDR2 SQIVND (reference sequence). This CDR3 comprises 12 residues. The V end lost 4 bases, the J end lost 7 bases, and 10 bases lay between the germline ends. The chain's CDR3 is CASSTQDSEAFF. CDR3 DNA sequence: TGTGCCAGTAGTACTCAGGACAGTGAAGCTTTCTTT.

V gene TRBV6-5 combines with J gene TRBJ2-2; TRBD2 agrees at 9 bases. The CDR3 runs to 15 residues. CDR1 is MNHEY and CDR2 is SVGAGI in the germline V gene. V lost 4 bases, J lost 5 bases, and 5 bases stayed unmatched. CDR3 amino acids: CASSLGGGDTGELFF. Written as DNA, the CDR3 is TGTGCCAGCAGTTTAGGCGGGGGGGATACCGGGGAGCTGTTTTTT.

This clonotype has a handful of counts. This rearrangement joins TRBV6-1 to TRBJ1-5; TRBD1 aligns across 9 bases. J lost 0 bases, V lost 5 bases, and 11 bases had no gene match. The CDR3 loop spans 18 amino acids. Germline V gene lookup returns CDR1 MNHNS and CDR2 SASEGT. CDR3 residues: CASSRAGTGSDSNQPQHF. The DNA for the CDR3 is TGTGCCAGCAGTCGTGCCGGGACAGGGAGCGATAGCAATCAGCCCCAGCATTTT.

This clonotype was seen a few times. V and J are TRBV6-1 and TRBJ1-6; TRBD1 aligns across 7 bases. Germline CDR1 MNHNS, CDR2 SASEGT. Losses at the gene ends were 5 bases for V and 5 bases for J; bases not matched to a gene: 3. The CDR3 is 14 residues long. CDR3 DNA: TGTGCCAGCAGTAGACAGGGAGATAATTCACCCCTCCACTTT. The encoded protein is CASSRQGDNSPLHF.

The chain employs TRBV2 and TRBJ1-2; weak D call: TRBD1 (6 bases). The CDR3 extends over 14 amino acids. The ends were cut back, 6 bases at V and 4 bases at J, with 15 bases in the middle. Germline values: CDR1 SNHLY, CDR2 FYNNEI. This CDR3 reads CASSPTPGAYGYTF. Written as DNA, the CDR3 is TGTGCCAGCAGCCCGACCCCAGGGGCCTATGGCTACACCTTC.

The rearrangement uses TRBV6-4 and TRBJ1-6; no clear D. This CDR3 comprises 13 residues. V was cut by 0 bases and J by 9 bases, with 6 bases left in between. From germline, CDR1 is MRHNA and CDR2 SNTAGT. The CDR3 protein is CASSDSVGSPLHF. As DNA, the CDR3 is TGTGCCAGCAGTGACTCTGTGGGTTCACCCCTCCACTTT.

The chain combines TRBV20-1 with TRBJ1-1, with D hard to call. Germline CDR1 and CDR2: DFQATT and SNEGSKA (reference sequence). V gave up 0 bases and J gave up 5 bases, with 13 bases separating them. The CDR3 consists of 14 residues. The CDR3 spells CSARDRRERTEAFF. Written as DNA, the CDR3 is TGCAGTGCTAGAGATCGGCGGGAAAGGACTGAAGCTTTCTTT.

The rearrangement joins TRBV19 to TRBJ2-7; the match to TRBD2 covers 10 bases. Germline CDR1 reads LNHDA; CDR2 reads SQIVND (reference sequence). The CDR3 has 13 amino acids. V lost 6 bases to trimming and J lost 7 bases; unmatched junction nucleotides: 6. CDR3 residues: CASRPGGLAEQYF. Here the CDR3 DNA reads TGTGCCAGTAGACCAGGGGGACTAGCGGAGCAGTACTTC.